This T cell receptor (beta chain) was sequenced for a study of blood T cell repertoires in COVID-19. Study information: Whether acute or convalescent, the COVID-19 samples came from the United States, Italy and Spain. The cDNA or gDNA used as material had been derived from T cells, B-cell-depleted T cells, or PBMCs.

Cohorts were assigned according to the clinical history that participants reported. Donors in Cohort 3 who had recovered were those with two negative PCRs, healthcare professional clearance, or resolution of their symptoms. The germline CDR1 and CDR2 sequences are SGHRS and YFSETQ. Trimming left V 7 bases short and J 5 bases short, with 13 bases between. The CDR3 length is 12 residues. Clones were read by immunoSEQ multiplex PCR, and TCRdb kept only the in-frame ones, dropping some. The table records over 250,000 clones, just under 90% of them present only once. The chain is built from TRBV5-1 and TRBJ2-7; D might be TRBD1 (6 bases). The receptor's source is a woman aged 55-69 years who had recovered from COVID-19. Specimen: PBMCs or T cells enriched from blood (not recorded which). Here the CDR3 DNA reads TGCGCCAGCGGAAGAGGGGGACACGAGCAGTACTTC. Translated, it gives CASGRGGHEQYF.